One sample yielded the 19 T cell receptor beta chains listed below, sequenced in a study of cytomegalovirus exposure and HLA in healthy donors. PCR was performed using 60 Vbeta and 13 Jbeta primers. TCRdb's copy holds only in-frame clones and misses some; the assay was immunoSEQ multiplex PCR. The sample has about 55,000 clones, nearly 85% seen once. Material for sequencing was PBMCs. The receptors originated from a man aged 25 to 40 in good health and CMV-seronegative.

Here the CDR3 DNA reads TGTGCCAGCAGCTTGCGGACAGGGGTACTGAATTCACCCCTCCACTTT. Translated: CASSLRTGVLNSPLHF. This rearrangement joins TRBV7-2 to TRBJ1-6; 9 positions match TRBD1. The germline V gene has CDR1 SGHTA and CDR2 FQGNSA. Losses at the gene ends were 3 bases for V and 7 bases for J; bases not matched to a gene: 7. CDR3 length: 16 amino acids.

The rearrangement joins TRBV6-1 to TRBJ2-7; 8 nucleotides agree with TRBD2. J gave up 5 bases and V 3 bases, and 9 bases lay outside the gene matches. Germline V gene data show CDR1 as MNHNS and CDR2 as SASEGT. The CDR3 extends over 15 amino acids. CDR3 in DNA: TGTGCCAGCAGTGACTGGGGAGGGGGACTAGACGAGCAGTACTTC. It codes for CASSDWGGGLDEQYF.

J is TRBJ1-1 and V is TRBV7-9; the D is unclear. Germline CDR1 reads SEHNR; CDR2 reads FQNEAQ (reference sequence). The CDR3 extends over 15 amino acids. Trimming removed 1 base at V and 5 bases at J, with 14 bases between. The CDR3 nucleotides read TGTGCCAGCAGCTTAGTCGAGGGCGGCGGGACTGAAGCTTTCTTT. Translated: CASSLVEGGGTEAFF.

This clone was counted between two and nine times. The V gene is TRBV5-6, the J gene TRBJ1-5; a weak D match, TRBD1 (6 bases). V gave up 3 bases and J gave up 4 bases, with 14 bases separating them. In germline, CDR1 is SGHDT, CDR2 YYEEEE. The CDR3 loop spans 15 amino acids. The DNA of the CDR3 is TGTGCCAGCAGCTCCCAGGGGCTCAAGAATCAGCCCCAGCATTTT. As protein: CASSSQGLKNQPQHF.

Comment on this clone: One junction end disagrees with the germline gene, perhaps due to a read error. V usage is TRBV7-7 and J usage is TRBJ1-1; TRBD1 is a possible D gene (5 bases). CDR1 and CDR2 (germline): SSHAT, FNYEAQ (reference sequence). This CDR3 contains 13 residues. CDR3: CASSLDRNTEAFF. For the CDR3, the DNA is TGTGCTAGCAGCTTAGACAGGAACACTGAAGCTTTCTTT.

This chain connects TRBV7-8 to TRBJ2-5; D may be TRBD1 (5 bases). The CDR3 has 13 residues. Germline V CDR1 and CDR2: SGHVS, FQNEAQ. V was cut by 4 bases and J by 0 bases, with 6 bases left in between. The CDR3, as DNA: TGTGCCAGCAGCTGGACATACCAAGAGACCCAGTACTTC. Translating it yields CASSWTYQETQYF.

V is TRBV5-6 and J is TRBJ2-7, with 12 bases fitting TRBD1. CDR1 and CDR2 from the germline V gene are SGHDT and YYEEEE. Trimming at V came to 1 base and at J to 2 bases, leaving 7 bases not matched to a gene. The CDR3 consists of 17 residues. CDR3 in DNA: TGTGCCAGCAGCTTGCGGGGACAGGGGGCCCTACCCTACGAGCAGTACTTC. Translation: CASSLRGQGALPYEQYF. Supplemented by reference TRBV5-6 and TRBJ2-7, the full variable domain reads DAGVTQSPTHLIKTRGQQVTLRCSPKSGHDTVSWYQQALGQGPQFIFQYYEEEERQRGNFPDRFSGHQFPNYSSELNVNALLLGDSALYLCASSLRGQGALPYEQYFGPGTRLTVT.

CDR3 nucleotide sequence: TGCAGCGTTGAACGGCGGGAGGGCCCCAATGAGCAGTTCTTC. Its translation: CSVERREGPNEQFF. V gene TRBV29-1 combines with J gene TRBJ2-1; 9 nucleotides line up with TRBD2. With 2 bases clipped from V and 6 bases from J, the junction kept 5 bases outside the gene matches. CDR1 and CDR2 (germline): SQVTM, ANQGSEA. The CDR3 consists of 14 residues.

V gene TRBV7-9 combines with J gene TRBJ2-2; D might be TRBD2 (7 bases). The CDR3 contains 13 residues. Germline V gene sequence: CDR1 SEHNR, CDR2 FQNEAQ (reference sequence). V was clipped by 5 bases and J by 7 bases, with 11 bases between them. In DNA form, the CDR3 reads TGTGCCAGCAGCACAGGGAGGGACGGGGAGCTGTTTTTT. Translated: CASSTGRDGELFF.

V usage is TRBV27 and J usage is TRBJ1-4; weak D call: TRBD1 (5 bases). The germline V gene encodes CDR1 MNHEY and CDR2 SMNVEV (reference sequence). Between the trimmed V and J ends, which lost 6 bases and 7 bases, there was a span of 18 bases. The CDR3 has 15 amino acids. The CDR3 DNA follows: TGTGCCAGCAGAAGACAAGCGGGACCTACTGAAAAACTGTTTTTT. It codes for CASRRQAGPTEKLFF.

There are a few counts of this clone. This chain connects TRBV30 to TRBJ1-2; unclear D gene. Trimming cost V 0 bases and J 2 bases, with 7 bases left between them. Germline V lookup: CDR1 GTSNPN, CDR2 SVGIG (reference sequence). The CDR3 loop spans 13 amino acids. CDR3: CAWSVLGNYGYTF. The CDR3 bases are TGTGCCTGGAGTGTACTAGGGAACTATGGCTACACCTTC. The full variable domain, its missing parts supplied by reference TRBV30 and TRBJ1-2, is SQTIHQWPATLVQPVGSPLSLECTVEGTSNPNLYWYRQAAGRGLQLLFYSVGIGQISSEVPQNLSASRPQDRQFILSSKKLLLSDSGFYLCAWSVLGNYGYTFGSGTRLTVV.

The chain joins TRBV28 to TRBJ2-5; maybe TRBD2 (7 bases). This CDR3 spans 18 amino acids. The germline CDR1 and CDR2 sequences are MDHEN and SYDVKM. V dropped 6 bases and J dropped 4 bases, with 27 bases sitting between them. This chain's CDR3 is CASSPLSGLRGEGETQYF. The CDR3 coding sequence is TGTGCCAGCAGCCCTCTATCGGGGCTGAGGGGGGAGGGAGAGACCCAGTACTTC. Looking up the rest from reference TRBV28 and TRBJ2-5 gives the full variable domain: DVKVTQSSRYLVKRTGEKVFLECVQDMDHENMFWYRQDPGLGLRLIYFSYDVKMKEKGDIPEGYSVSREKKERFSLILESASTNQTSMYLCASSPLSGLRGEGETQYFGPGTRLLVL.

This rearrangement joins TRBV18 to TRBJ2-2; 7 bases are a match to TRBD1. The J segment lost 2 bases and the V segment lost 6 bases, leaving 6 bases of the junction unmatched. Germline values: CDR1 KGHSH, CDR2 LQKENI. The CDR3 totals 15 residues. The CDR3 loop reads CASSRRQGNTGELFF. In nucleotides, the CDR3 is TGTGCCAGCTCCCGGAGACAGGGAAACACCGGGGAGCTGTTTTTT. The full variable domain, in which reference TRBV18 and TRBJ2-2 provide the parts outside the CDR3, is NAGVMQNPRHLVRRRGQEARLRCSPMKGHSHVYWYRQLPEEGLKFMVYLQKENIIDESGMPKERFSAEFPKEGPSILRIQQVVRGDSAAYFCASSRRQGNTGELFFGEGSRLTVL.

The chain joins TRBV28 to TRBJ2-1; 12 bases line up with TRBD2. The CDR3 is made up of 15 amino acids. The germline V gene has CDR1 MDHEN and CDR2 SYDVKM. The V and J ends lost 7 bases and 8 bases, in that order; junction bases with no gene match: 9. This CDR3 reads CASMTLAGGRYEQFF. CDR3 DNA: TGTGCCAGCATGACTCTAGCGGGGGGGCGCTATGAGCAGTTCTTC.

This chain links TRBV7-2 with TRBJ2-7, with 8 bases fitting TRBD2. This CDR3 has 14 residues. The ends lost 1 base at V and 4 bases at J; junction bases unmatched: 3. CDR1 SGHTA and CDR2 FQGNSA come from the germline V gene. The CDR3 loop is CASSLDGTRYEQYF. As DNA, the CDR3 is TGTGCCAGCAGCTTAGATGGGACTAGGTACGAGCAGTACTTC.

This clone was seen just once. The chain's CDR3 is CASSLRPWGRDRYQETQYF. Here the CDR3 DNA reads TGCGCCAGCAGCTTGCGCCCGTGGGGTCGGGACAGATACCAAGAGACCCAGTACTTC. The gene calls are TRBV5-1 and TRBJ2-5; TRBD1 matches at 7 bases. The CDR3 is 19 amino acids. Germline CDR1 and CDR2: SGHRS and YFSETQ. V lost 1 base and J lost 0; bases outside the gene matches: 15.

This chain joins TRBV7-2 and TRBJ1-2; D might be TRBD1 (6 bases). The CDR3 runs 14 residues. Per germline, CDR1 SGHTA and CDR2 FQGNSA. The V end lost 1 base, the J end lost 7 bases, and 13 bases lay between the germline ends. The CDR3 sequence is CASSLGGGARGYTF. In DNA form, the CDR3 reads TGTGCCAGCAGCTTAGGAGGGGGGGCGCGTGGCTACACCTTC.

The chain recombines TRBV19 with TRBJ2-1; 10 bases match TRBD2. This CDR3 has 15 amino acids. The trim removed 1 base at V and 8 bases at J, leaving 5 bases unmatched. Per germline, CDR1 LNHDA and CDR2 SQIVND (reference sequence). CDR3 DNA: TGTGCCAGTAGTATAGGGACTAGCGGAAGCGATGAGCAGTTCTTC. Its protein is CASSIGTSGSDEQFF.

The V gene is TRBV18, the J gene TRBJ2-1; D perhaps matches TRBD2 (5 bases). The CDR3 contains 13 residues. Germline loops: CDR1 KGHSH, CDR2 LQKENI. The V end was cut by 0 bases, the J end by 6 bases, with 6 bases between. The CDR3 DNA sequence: TGTGCCAGCTCACCACCGGCGGGCAATGAGCAGTTCTTC. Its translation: CASSPPAGNEQFF.